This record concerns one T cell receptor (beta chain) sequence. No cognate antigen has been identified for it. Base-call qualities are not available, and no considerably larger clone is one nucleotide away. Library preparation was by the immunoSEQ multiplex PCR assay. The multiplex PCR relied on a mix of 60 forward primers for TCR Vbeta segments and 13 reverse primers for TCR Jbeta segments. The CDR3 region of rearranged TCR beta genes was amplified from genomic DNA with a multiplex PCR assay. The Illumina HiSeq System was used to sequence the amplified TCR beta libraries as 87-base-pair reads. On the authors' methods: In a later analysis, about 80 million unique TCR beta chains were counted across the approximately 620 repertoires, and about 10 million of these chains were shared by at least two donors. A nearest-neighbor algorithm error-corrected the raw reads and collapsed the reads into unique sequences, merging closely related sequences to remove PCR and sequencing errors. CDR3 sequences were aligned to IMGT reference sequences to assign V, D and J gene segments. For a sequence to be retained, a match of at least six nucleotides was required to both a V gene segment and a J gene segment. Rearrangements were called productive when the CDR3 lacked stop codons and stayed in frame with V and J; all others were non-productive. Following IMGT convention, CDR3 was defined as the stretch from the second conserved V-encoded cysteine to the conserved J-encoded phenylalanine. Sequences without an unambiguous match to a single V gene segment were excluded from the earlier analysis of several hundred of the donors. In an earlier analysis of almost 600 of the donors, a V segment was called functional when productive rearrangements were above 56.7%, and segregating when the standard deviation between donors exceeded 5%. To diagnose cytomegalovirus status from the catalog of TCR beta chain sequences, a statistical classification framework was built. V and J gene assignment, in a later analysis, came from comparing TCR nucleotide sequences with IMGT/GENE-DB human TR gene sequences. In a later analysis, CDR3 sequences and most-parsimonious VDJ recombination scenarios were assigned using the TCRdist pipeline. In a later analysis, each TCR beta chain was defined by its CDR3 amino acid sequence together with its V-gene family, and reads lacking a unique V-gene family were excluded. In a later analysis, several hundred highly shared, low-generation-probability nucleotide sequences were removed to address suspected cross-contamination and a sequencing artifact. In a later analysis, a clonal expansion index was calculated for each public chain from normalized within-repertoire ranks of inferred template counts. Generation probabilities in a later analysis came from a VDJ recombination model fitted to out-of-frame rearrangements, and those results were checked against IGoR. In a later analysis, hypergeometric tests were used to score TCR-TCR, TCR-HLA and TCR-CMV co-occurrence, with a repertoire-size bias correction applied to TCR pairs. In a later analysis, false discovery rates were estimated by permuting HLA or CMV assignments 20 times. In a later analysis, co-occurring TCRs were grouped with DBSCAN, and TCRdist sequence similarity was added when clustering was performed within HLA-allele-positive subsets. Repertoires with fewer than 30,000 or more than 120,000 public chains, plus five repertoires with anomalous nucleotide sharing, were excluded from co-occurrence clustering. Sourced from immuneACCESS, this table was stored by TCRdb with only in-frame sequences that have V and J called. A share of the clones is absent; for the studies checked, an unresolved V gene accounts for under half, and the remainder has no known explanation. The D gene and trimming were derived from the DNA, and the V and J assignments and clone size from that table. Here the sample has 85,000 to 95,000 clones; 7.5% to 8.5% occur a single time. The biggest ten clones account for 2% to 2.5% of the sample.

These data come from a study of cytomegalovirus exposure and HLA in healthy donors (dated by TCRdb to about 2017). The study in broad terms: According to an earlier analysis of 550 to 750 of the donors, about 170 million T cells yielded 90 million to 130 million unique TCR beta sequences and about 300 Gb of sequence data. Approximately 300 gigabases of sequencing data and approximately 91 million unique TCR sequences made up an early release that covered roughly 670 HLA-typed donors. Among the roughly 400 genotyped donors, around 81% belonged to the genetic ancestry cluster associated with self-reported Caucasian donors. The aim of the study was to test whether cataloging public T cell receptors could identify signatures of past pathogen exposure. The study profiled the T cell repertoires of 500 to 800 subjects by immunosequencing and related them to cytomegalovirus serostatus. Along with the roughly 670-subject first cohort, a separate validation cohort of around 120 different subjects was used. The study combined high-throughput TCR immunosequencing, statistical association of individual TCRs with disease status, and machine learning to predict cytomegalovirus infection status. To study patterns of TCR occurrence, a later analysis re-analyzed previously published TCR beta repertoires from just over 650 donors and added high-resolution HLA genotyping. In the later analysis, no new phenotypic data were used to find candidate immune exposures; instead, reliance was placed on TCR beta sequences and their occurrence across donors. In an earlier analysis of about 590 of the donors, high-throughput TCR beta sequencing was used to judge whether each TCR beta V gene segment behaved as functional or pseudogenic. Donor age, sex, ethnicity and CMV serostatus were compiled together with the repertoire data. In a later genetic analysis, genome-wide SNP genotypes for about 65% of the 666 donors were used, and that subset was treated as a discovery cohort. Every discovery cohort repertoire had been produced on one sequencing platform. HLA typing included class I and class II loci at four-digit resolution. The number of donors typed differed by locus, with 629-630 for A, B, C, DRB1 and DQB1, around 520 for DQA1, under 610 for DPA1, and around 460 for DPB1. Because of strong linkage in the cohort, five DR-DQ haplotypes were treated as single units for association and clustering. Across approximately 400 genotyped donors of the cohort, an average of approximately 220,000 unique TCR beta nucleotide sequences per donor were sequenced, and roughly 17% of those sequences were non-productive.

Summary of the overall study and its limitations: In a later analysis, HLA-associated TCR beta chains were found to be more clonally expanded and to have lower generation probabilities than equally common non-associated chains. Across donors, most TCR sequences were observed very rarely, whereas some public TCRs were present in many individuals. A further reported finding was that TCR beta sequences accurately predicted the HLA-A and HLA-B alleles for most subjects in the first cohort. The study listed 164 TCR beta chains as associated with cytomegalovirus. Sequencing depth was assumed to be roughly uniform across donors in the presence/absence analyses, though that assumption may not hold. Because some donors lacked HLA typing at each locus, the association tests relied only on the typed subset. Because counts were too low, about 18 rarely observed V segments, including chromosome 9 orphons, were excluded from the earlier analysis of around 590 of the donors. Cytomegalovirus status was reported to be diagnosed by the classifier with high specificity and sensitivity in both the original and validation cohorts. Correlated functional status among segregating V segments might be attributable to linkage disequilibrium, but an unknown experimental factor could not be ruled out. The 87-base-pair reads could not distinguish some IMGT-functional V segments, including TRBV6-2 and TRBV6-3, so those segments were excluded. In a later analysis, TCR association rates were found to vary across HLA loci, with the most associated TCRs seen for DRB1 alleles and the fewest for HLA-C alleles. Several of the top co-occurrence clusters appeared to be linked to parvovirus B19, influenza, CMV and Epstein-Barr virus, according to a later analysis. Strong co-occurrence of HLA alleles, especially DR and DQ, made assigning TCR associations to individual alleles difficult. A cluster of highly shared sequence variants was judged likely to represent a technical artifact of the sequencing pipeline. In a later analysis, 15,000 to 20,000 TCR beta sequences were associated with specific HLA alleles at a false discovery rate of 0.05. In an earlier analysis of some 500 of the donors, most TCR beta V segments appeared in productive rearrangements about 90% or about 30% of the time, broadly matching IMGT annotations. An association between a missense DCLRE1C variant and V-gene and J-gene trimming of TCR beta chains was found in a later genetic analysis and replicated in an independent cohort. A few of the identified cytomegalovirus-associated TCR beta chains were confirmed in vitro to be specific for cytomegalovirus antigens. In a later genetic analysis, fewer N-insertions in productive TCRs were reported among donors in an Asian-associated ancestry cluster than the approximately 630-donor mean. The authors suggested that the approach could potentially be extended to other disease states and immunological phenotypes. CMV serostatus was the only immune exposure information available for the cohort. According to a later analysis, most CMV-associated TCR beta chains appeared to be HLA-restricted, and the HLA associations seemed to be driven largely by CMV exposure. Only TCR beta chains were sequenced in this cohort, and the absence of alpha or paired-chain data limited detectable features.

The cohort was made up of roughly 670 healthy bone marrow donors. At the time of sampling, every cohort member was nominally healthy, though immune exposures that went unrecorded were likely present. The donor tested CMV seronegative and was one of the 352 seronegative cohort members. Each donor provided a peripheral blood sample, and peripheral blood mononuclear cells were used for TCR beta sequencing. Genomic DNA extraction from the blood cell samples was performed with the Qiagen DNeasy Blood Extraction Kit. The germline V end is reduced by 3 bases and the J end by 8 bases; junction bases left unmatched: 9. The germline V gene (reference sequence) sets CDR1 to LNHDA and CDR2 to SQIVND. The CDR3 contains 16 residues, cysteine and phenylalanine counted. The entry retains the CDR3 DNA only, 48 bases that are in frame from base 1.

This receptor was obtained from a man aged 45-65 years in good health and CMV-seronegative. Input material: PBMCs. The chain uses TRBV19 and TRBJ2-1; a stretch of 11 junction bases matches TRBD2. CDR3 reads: CASSIRSGGAIYEQFF. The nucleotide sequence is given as TGTGCCAGTAGTATCCGTAGCGGGGGGGCCATCTATGAGCAGTTCTTC.